This T cell receptor beta chain was found in a study of glioma-infiltrating T cells. This clonotype occurred many times. The iRepertoire nested amplicon-rescue multiplex PCR amplified TCR alpha and beta CDR3s from RNA. Each CDR3 protein is one row after TCRdb ran MiXCR on the multiplex PCR reads. Among about 190,000 distinct CDR3 sequences listed, over 30% were seen once. With V trimmed by 7 bases and J by 6 bases, 24 bases remained unmatched. Germline loops: CDR1 MDHEN, CDR2 SYDVKM. The CDR3 has 19 amino acids. Source material: glioma tissue, nonneoplastic brain tissue, or PBMCs (not recorded which). This TCR was recovered from a human donor with low-grade glioma or glioblastoma, undergoing nonglioma brain surgery, or in good health (not recorded which). The J gene is TRBJ2-3, the V gene TRBV28, with 8 positions matching TRBD2. CDR3 amino acids: CASTLVSSGSFQVRDTQYF. For the CDR3, the DNA is TGTGCCAGCACCCTGGTGTCGAGCGGGAGTTTCCAAGTACGTGATACGCAGTATTTT.